What follows is one T cell receptor beta chain and its context. As originally analysed: For nucleated cells, counts were estimated from reference gene primer amplification. Produced via immunoSEQ multiplex PCR; TCRdb's table is partial and in-frame only. V and J calls plus clone size are reproduced from that table; the DNA served to infer D and trimming. The sample holds roughly 330,000 clones, about 86% seen once. The data are from a study of blood T cell repertoires in COVID-19. Study context: Donors in the United States, Italy and Spain gave samples during acute or convalescent COVID-19. From T cells, B-cell-depleted T cells, or PBMCs came the material, which was cDNA or gDNA.

Germline-derived CDR1 and CDR2 are LGHDT and YNNKEL (reference sequence). The CDR3 is made up of 14 amino acids. The germline V and J ends were trimmed by 0 bases and 7 bases, with 12 bases remaining between them. The chain has TRBV3-1 (or the pseudogene TRBV3-2) and TRBJ1-2; perhaps TRBD1 as D (5 bases). Input material: peripheral blood. The TCR comes from a woman aged 45-60 years with acute or convalescent COVID-19. The CDR3 nucleotides read TGTGCCAGCAGCCAAGATCCGCCGACAGCTGGCTACACCTTC. Translated, it gives CASSQDPPTAGYTF.